This entry lists 13 T cell receptor beta chains sequenced from one sample in a study of molecular identifiers for immune sequencing clone quantification. TCRdb called the PCR reads again in MiXCR, with one record for every CDR3 protein. The sample has a few hundred thousand distinct CDR3 sequences, roughly 23% seen once. Specimen: naive CD8+ T cells from blood, with Jurkat cell RNA spiked in. Subset here: FACS-sorted CD8+CD4-CCR7+CD45RA+ naive T cells. Receptors were obtained from a human donor in good health. Some libraries in this study had Jurkat cell RNA spiked in.

This clonotype was observed a handful of times. The genes are TRBV27 and TRBJ2-1, with unresolved D. CDR3 size: 13 residues. Trimming took off 3 bases at V and 3 bases at J, with 6 bases between the two ends. Per the germline V gene, CDR1 is MNHEY and CDR2 is SMNVEV (reference sequence). The CDR3 protein is CASSFISYNEQFF. CDR3 DNA sequence: TGTGCCAGCAGTTTCATTAGCTACAATGAGCAGTTCTTC.

CDR3 sequence (DNA): TGTGCCAGCAGAGCCGCGGGGGAATCTAGCAATCAGCCCCAGCATTTT. It translates to CASRAAGESSNQPQHF. J is TRBJ1-5 and V is TRBV6-5, with a weak D call TRBD1 (5 bases). Germline V gene lookup returns CDR1 MNHEY and CDR2 SVGAGI. The CDR3 has 16 residues. V was cut by 6 bases and J by 0 bases, with 15 bases left in between.

This chain links TRBV20-1 with TRBJ2-7; 8 bases line up with TRBD1. CDR1 DFQATT and CDR2 SNEGSKA come from the germline V gene (reference sequence). The CDR3 runs to 14 residues. V was clipped by 5 bases and J by 3 bases; unmatched bases: 9. CDR3 sequence reads: CSAGRDRRDYEQYF. The CDR3 bases are TGCAGTGCTGGCCGGGACAGGAGAGACTACGAGCAGTACTTC.

DNA of the CDR3: TGTGCCAGCAGCCAAGATCTTGCTAGCGGGAGGTACGAGCAGTACTTC. Its protein is CASSQDLASGRYEQYF. This chain uses TRBV14 with TRBJ2-7, with 11 bases that match TRBD2. Trimming removed 0 bases from V and 4 bases from J; junction bases left unmatched: 5. The germline gives CDR1 SGHDN, CDR2 FVKESK. CDR3 size: 16 residues.

This clonotype was detected only a few times. The chain joins TRBV28 to TRBJ2-1; possible D gene TRBD2, 6 bases. Trimming took off 4 bases at V and 3 bases at J, with 16 bases between the two ends. Germline CDR1 reads MDHEN; CDR2 reads SYDVKM. The CDR3 extends over 16 amino acids. In nucleotides, the CDR3 is TGTGCCAGCAGTTGGCGATCGGGACTCAGCTACAATGAGCAGTTCTTC. Protein: CASSWRSGLSYNEQFF.

The rearrangement uses TRBV18 and TRBJ1-1; 8 nucleotides line up with TRBD1. The length of the CDR3 is 17 residues. Per germline, CDR1 KGHSH and CDR2 LQKENI. The J segment lost 5 bases and the V segment lost 0 bases, leaving 11 bases of the junction unmatched. DNA for the CDR3: TGTGCCAGCTCACCACCGGGGGGAGGACAGGGAGGTACTGAAGCTTTCTTT. It is translated as CASSPPGGGQGGTEAFF. Full variable domain (remainder filled in from reference TRBV18 and TRBJ1-1): NAGVMQNPRHLVRRRGQEARLRCSPMKGHSHVYWYRQLPEEGLKFMVYLQKENIIDESGMPKERFSAEFPKEGPSILRIQQVVRGDSAAYFCASSPPGGGQGGTEAFFGQGTRLTVV.

The rearrangement links TRBV19 to TRBJ1-5, with D unclear. CDR1 and CDR2 from the germline V gene are LNHDA and SQIVND (reference sequence). The V end lost 3 bases, the J end lost 0 bases, and 9 bases lay between the germline ends. The CDR3 runs to 15 residues. CDR3 DNA sequence: TGTGCCAGTAGTATGGTGGGCTTTAGCAATCAGCCCCAGCATTTT. Protein sequence: CASSMVGFSNQPQHF.

At least ten counts were recorded for this clonotype. V gene TRBV4-1 combines with J gene TRBJ1-5, with D hard to call. V was shortened by 0 bases and J by 6 bases, with 12 bases between the two germline ends. The CDR3 is made up of 15 amino acids. Germline V CDR1 and CDR2: MGHRA, YSYEKL. The CDR3 bases are TGCGCCAGCAGCCAAGAATTCGGGTCTGGTCAGCCCCAGCATTTT. Protein product: CASSQEFGSGQPQHF.

This clonotype was observed a handful of times. The CDR3 sequence is CASSTWTGGTKNIQYF. CDR3 DNA sequence: TGCGCCAGCAGCACCTGGACAGGGGGGACCAAAAACATTCAGTACTTC. J is TRBJ2-4 and V is TRBV5-1, with 10 bases matching TRBD1. Germline V CDR1 and CDR2: SGHRS, YFSETQ. The length of the CDR3 is 16 residues. J gave up 2 bases and V 4 bases, and 6 bases lay outside the gene matches.

To note about this clonotype: A clone one base away is much larger, so this may be a read error. The conserved phenylalanine or tryptophan is not found at the CDR3 terminus, so this likely reflects a read error. The genes are TRBV4-1 and TRBJ2-3; D is unresolved. V lost 1 base and J 2 bases, leaving 10 bases between the germline ends. Germline-derived CDR1 and CDR2 are MGHRA and YSYEKL. The CDR3 is made up of 15 amino acids. The CDR3 region is CASSQAQENTDTQYS. DNA of the CDR3: TGCGCCAGCAGCCAAGCTCAGGAGAACACAGATACGCAGTATTCT.

Notes on this clonotype: A much bigger clone sits one base away, suggesting this may be a read error. V usage is TRBV4-3 and J usage is TRBJ1-1, with D perhaps TRBD1 (5 bases). Germline V gene lookup returns CDR1 LGHNA and CDR2 YSLEER. The CDR3 is made up of 15 amino acids. In DNA form, the CDR3 reads TGCGCCAGCTGCCAAGACAAGGGGCTGGGGACTGAAGCTTTCTTT. Residues: CASCQDKGLGTEAFF.

This clonotype has more than one count but fewer than ten. The J gene is TRBJ2-7, the V gene TRBV27; the D gene is possibly TRBD2 (7 bases). CDR3 size: 15 residues. The germline gives CDR1 MNHEY, CDR2 SMNVEV (reference sequence). V was cut by 3 bases and J by 3 bases, with 15 bases left in between. This CDR3 reads CASSLSGGGHYEQYF. CDR3 DNA sequence: TGTGCCAGCAGTTTGTCGGGCGGGGGCCACTACGAGCAGTACTTC.

This sequence joins TRBV6-5 and TRBJ1-2; 12 nucleotides line up with TRBD1. Trimming cost V 0 bases and J 4 bases; bases outside gene matches: 6. CDR3 length: 17 residues. Germline-derived CDR1 and CDR2 are MNHEY and SVGAGI. The CDR3 protein is CASSYSRDRGRVYGYTF. The CDR3 DNA reads as TGTGCCAGCAGTTACTCCCGGGACAGGGGGCGCGTCTATGGCTACACCTTC.